One and the same sample provided the 26 T cell receptor beta chains below, sequenced in a study of cytotoxic CD8 clonotypes in ibrutinib-treated CLL. Here immunoSEQ multiplex PCR was the method, and the copy in TCRdb shows in-frame clones only, minus some. This repertoire shows roughly 160,000 clones, about four fifths found once; its top ten account for approximately 2%. Sequenced here: PBMCs, sampled after 12 months of ibrutinib treatment. The receptors were gathered from a human donor with chronic lymphocytic leukemia.

This clone was found a few times. This chain links TRBV6-5 with TRBJ1-2; 8 nucleotides align to TRBD1. The ends lost 0 bases at V and 8 bases at J; junction bases unmatched: 8. This CDR3 spans 15 amino acids. Germline loops: CDR1 MNHEY, CDR2 SVGAGI. CDR3 sequence (DNA): TGTGCCAGCAGTTACTCCGGACAGGGAGGGAAGGGCTACACCTTC. Amino acids: CASSYSGQGGKGYTF.

The chain links TRBV5-1 to TRBJ2-1, with D possibly being TRBD1 (5 bases). CDR1 and CDR2 (germline): SGHRS, YFSETQ. V lost 4 bases and J 5 bases, leaving 19 bases between the germline ends. There are 16 residues in the CDR3. As DNA, the CDR3 is TGCGCCAGCAGCGCTAATCCGGCAGGGCGAGACAATGAGCAGTTCTTC. Its protein product is CASSANPAGRDNEQFF.

V is TRBV4-1 and J is TRBJ1-2; 9 bases fit TRBD1. Germline assignment: CDR1 MGHRA and CDR2 YSYEKL. The CDR3 loop spans 14 amino acids. J was trimmed by 5 bases and V by 1 base; bases with no gene match: 2. In DNA, the CDR3 is TGCGCCAGCAGCCAAGCGGACAGGGGTTATGGCTACACCTTC. This translates into CASSQADRGYGYTF.

The chain recombines TRBV28 with TRBJ1-5; 7 positions agree with TRBD1. There are 14 residues in the CDR3. Unmatched junction bases numbered 6, after V lost 9 bases and J lost 1 base. Per the germline V gene, CDR1 is MDHEN and CDR2 is SYDVKM. CDR3 protein: CASAQGGSNQPQHF. CDR3 DNA: TGTGCCAGTGCTCAGGGGGGGAGCAATCAGCCCCAGCATTTT.

This chain uses TRBV7-9 with TRBJ2-3; D might be TRBD2 (6 bases). The V gene's germline CDR1 is SEHNR and CDR2 FQNEAQ (reference sequence). There are 15 residues in the CDR3. The germline V and J ends were trimmed by 1 base and 2 bases, with 10 bases remaining between them. CDR3 sequence reads: CASSLGGLNTDTQYF. CDR3 coding DNA: TGTGCCAGCAGCTTAGGTGGACTAAACACAGATACGCAGTATTTT.

This clone was seen a single time. The chain joins TRBV5-4 to TRBJ1-1, with D uncertain. The CDR3 sequence is 13 residues long. Germline V lookup: CDR1 SGHNT, CDR2 YYREEE (reference sequence). V was pared by 3 bases and J by 1 base, with 7 bases between. The CDR3: CASSSPRNTEAFF. DNA of the CDR3: TGTGCCAGCAGCTCTCCGAGGAACACTGAAGCTTTCTTT. Supplemented by reference TRBV5-4 and TRBJ1-1, the full variable domain reads ETGVTQSPTHLIKTRGQQVTLRCSSQSGHNTVSWYQQALGQGPQFIFQYYREEENGRGNFPPRFSGLQFPNYSSELNVNALELDDSALYLCASSSPRNTEAFFGQGTRLTVV.

CDR3 DNA sequence: TGTGCCAGCAGCCCGACGGGGGGAAGGTACGAGCAGTACTTC. This translates into CASSPTGGRYEQYF. The V gene is TRBV7-2, the J gene TRBJ2-7, with 7 nucleotides matching TRBD2. CDR1 and CDR2 (germline): SGHTA, FQGNSA. V shed 5 bases, J shed 4 bases, and the junction held 8 bases outside the gene matches. This CDR3 spans 14 amino acids.

The chain couples TRBV6-6 to TRBJ1-1; D is possibly TRBD1 (6 bases). Germline values: CDR1 MNHNY, CDR2 SVGAGI (reference sequence). The CDR3 totals 13 residues. The V end was cut by 5 bases, the J end by 0 bases, with 7 bases between. This CDR3 reads CASSQGMNTEAFF. DNA for the CDR3: TGTGCCAGCAGTCAGGGGATGAACACTGAAGCTTTCTTT.

The CDR3 loop is CASTPSVVGPVGYTF. The CDR3, as DNA: TGTGCCAGCACCCCGAGCGTGGTAGGGCCGGTTGGCTACACCTTC. This rearrangement joins TRBV7-2 to TRBJ1-2; D gene uncertain. The CDR3 is 15 residues long. Trimming left V 7 bases short and J 7 bases short, with 22 bases between. Looked up from germline, CDR1 is SGHTA and CDR2 is FQGNSA.

J is TRBJ2-7 and V is TRBV2; D unclear. There are 15 residues in the CDR3. Germline values: CDR1 SNHLY, CDR2 FYNNEI. V was shortened by 0 bases and J by 0 bases, with 9 bases between the two germline ends. The DNA for the CDR3 is TGTGCCAGCAGTGAAGCGGGTCTCAGCTCCTACGAGCAGTACTTC. Residues: CASSEAGLSSYEQYF.

The gene calls are TRBV25-1 and TRBJ2-7; D is unresolved. V lost 1 base, J lost 9 bases, and 10 bases lay in between. Germline loops: CDR1 MGHDK, CDR2 SYGVNS. This CDR3 is 12 amino acids long. CDR3 in amino acids: CASSEWAEPQYF. In nucleotides, the CDR3 is TGTGCCAGCAGTGAATGGGCGGAACCGCAGTACTTC.

A few counts support this clone. The chain carries TRBV18 and TRBJ1-5; D possibly corresponds to TRBD1 (6 bases). This CDR3 is built from 16 residues. Trimming removed 3 bases from V and 3 bases from J, with 15 bases in between. Germline V gene sequence: CDR1 KGHSH, CDR2 LQKENI. CDR3 protein: CASSPTGPYDNQPQHF. In DNA, the CDR3 is TGTGCCAGCTCACCTACAGGGCCCTATGACAATCAGCCCCAGCATTTT.

The chain links TRBV27 to TRBJ2-1; D not certain. V lost 9 bases, J lost 5 bases, and 17 bases lay in between. Germline CDR1 is MNHEY and CDR2 is SMNVEV (reference sequence). The CDR3 extends over 14 amino acids. CDR3 DNA sequence: TGTGCCAGTCAAAGGGTCGATCGCAACAATGAGCAGTTCTTC. Its translation is CASQRVDRNNEQFF.

This rearrangement joins TRBV2 to TRBJ2-5; D is possibly TRBD1 (5 bases). Trimming pared 5 bases from V and 0 bases from J, leaving 10 bases between. CDR3 length: 14 amino acids. Germline V lookup: CDR1 SNHLY, CDR2 FYNNEI. The CDR3 region is CASSSNRYQETQYF. For the CDR3, the DNA is TGTGCCAGCAGTTCGAACAGGTACCAAGAGACCCAGTACTTC.

This clone showed up just a few times. This sequence joins TRBV7-9 and TRBJ2-5; D is unclear. Per germline, CDR1 SEHNR and CDR2 FQNEAQ (reference sequence). Trimming stripped 5 bases from V and 5 bases from J, with 9 bases between. CDR3 length equals 12 residues. CDR3 region: CASSPRRETQYF. The CDR3 DNA sequence: TGTGCCAGCAGCCCTCGTAGGGAGACCCAGTACTTC.

The rearrangement joins TRBV6-6 to TRBJ1-2; 7 bases agree with TRBD1. The CDR3 spans 15 residues. Germline loops: CDR1 MNHNY, CDR2 SVGAGI (reference sequence). V gave up 1 base and J gave up 2 bases; unmatched junction bases: 4. CDR3 amino acids: CASSYFKGQNYGYTF. The CDR3 DNA sequence: TGTGCCAGCAGTTACTTTAAGGGACAGAACTATGGCTACACCTTC.

This clone has just one count. This rearrangement joins TRBV9 to TRBJ1-1; no reliable D call. V was clipped by 0 bases and J by 1 base, with 10 bases between them. Germline V gene data show CDR1 as SGDLS and CDR2 as YYNGEE. The length of the CDR3 is 15 residues. This CDR3 reads CASSVEPRQNTEAFF. The CDR3 region has the DNA TGTGCCAGCAGCGTAGAGCCCCGACAGAACACTGAAGCTTTCTTT.

With respect to this clone: A junction end diverges from the germline sequence, so it may reflect a read error. The V and J genes are TRBV28 and TRBJ1-5; D is unclear. This CDR3 is built from 14 residues. Germline V gene data show CDR1 as MDHEN and CDR2 as SYDVKM. This chain's CDR3 is CGIPGRGRIQPQHF. Written as DNA, the CDR3 is TGCGGCATCCCCGGCCGCGGGAGGATTCAGCCCCAGCATTTT.

V is TRBV19 and J is TRBJ2-2; D is unresolved. Germline CDR1 reads LNHDA; CDR2 reads SQIVND (reference sequence). The V end lost 7 bases, the J end lost 3 bases, and 9 bases lay between the germline ends. The CDR3 has 13 residues. CDR3 in amino acids: CASKKGDTGELFF. CDR3 in DNA: TGTGCCAGTAAAAAGGGTGACACCGGGGAGCTGTTTTTT.

J is TRBJ2-1 and V is TRBV7-2; TRBD1 matches 7 bases. V dropped 2 bases and J dropped 8; count of bases not matched to a gene: 3. The CDR3 spans 13 residues. Looked up from germline, CDR1 is SGHTA and CDR2 is FQGNSA. The CDR3 loop reads CASSLNRGDEQFF. For the CDR3, the DNA is TGTGCCAGCAGCTTAAACAGGGGCGATGAGCAGTTCTTC.

The chain links TRBV30 to TRBJ1-1, with D hard to call. Trimming left V 4 bases short and J 0 bases short, with 9 bases between. This CDR3 is 13 amino acids long. CDR1 and CDR2 (germline): GTSNPN, SVGIG (reference sequence). CDR3 nucleotide sequence: TGTGCCTGGAAGGGCTGGGTGAACACTGAAGCTTTCTTT. It yields the protein CAWKGWVNTEAFF. Full variable domain (remainder filled in from reference TRBV30 and TRBJ1-1): SQTIHQWPATLVQPVGSPLSLECTVEGTSNPNLYWYRQAAGRGLQLLFYSVGIGQISSEVPQNLSASRPQDRQFILSSKKLLLSDSGFYLCAWKGWVNTEAFFGQGTRLTVV.

The rearrangement joins TRBV6-1 to TRBJ2-5, with TRBD1 matching 9 bases. The CDR3 runs to 14 residues. Unmatched junction bases numbered 7, after V lost 7 bases and J lost 4 bases. Germline V lookup: CDR1 MNHNS, CDR2 SASEGT. The chain's CDR3 is CASTRTGVGETQYF. The DNA of the CDR3 is TGTGCCAGCACCCGGACAGGGGTCGGAGAGACCCAGTACTTC.

This chain joins TRBV6-6 and TRBJ2-7; 9 bases align to TRBD1. Germline assignment: CDR1 MNHNY and CDR2 SVGAGI (reference sequence). The V gene end was trimmed by 5 bases and the J gene end by 0 bases; junction bases not matched to a gene: 5. The CDR3 totals 15 residues. CDR3: CASSPGQGSSYEQYF. DNA for the CDR3: TGTGCCAGCAGTCCTGGACAGGGGAGCTCCTACGAGCAGTACTTC.

This rearrangement joins TRBV5-6 to TRBJ1-2; no definite D call. Germline CDR1 and CDR2: SGHDT and YYEEEE. The V end was cut by 4 bases, the J end by 3 bases, with 4 bases between. CDR3 size: 11 residues. The CDR3 is CASSTYYGYTF. Here the CDR3 DNA reads TGTGCCAGCAGCACGTACTATGGCTACACCTTC.

CDR3 protein: CAIRGGGQETQYF. CDR3 nucleotide sequence: TGTGCCATCAGGGGCGGGGGACAAGAGACCCAGTACTTC. The V call is TRBV10-3, the J call TRBJ2-5; the match to TRBD2 covers 7 bases. Per germline, CDR1 ENHRY and CDR2 SYGVKD. The CDR3 runs 13 residues. V was clipped by 6 bases and J by 2 bases; unmatched bases: 3.

The sample holds a few counts of this clone. This rearrangement joins TRBV28 to TRBJ1-1, with 8 positions matching TRBD1. This CDR3 region has 15 residues. After removal of 3 bases from V and 1 base from J, the junction contained 4 bases not matched to a gene. Looked up from germline, CDR1 is MDHEN and CDR2 is SYDVKM. The CDR3 is CASSLGDRRNTEAFF. CDR3 DNA: TGTGCCAGCAGTTTGGGGGACAGGAGGAACACTGAAGCTTTCTTT.